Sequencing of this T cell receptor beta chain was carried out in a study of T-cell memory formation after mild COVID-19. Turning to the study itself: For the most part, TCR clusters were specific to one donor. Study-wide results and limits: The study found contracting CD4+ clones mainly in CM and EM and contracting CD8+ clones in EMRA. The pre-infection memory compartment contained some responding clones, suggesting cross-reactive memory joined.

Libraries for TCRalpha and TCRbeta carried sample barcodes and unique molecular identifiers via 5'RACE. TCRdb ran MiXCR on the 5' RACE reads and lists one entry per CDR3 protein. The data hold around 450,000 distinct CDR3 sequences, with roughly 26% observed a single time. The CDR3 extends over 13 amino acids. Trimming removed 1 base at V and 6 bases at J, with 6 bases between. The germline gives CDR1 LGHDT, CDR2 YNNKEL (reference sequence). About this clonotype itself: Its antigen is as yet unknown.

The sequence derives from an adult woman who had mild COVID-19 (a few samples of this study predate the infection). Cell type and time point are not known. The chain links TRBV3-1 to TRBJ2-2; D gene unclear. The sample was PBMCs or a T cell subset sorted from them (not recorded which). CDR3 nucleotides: TGTGCCAGCAGCCAAGTTTCGGCCGGGGAGCTGTTTTTT. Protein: CASSQVSAGELFF.